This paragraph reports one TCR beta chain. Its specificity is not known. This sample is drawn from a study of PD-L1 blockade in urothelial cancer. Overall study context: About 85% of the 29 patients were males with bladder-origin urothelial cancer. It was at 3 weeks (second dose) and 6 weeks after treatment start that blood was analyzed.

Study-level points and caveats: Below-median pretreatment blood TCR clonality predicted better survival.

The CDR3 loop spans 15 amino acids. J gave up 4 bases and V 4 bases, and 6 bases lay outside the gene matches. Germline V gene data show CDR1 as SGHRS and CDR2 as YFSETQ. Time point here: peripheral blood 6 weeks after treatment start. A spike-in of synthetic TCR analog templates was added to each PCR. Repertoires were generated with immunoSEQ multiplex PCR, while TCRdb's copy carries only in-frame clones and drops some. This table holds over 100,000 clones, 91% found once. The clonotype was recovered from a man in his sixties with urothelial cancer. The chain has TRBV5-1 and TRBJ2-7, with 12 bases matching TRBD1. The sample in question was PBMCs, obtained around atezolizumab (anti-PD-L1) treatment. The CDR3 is CASSVLGQGAYEQYF. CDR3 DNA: TGCGCCAGCAGCGTTTTGGGACAGGGGGCGTACGAGCAGTACTTC. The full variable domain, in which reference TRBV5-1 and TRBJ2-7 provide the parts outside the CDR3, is KAGVTQTPRYLIKTRGQQVTLSCSPISGHRSVSWYQQTPGQGLQFLFEYFSETQRNKGNFPGRFSGRQFSNSRSEMNVSTLELGDSALYLCASSVLGQGAYEQYFGPGTRLTVT.